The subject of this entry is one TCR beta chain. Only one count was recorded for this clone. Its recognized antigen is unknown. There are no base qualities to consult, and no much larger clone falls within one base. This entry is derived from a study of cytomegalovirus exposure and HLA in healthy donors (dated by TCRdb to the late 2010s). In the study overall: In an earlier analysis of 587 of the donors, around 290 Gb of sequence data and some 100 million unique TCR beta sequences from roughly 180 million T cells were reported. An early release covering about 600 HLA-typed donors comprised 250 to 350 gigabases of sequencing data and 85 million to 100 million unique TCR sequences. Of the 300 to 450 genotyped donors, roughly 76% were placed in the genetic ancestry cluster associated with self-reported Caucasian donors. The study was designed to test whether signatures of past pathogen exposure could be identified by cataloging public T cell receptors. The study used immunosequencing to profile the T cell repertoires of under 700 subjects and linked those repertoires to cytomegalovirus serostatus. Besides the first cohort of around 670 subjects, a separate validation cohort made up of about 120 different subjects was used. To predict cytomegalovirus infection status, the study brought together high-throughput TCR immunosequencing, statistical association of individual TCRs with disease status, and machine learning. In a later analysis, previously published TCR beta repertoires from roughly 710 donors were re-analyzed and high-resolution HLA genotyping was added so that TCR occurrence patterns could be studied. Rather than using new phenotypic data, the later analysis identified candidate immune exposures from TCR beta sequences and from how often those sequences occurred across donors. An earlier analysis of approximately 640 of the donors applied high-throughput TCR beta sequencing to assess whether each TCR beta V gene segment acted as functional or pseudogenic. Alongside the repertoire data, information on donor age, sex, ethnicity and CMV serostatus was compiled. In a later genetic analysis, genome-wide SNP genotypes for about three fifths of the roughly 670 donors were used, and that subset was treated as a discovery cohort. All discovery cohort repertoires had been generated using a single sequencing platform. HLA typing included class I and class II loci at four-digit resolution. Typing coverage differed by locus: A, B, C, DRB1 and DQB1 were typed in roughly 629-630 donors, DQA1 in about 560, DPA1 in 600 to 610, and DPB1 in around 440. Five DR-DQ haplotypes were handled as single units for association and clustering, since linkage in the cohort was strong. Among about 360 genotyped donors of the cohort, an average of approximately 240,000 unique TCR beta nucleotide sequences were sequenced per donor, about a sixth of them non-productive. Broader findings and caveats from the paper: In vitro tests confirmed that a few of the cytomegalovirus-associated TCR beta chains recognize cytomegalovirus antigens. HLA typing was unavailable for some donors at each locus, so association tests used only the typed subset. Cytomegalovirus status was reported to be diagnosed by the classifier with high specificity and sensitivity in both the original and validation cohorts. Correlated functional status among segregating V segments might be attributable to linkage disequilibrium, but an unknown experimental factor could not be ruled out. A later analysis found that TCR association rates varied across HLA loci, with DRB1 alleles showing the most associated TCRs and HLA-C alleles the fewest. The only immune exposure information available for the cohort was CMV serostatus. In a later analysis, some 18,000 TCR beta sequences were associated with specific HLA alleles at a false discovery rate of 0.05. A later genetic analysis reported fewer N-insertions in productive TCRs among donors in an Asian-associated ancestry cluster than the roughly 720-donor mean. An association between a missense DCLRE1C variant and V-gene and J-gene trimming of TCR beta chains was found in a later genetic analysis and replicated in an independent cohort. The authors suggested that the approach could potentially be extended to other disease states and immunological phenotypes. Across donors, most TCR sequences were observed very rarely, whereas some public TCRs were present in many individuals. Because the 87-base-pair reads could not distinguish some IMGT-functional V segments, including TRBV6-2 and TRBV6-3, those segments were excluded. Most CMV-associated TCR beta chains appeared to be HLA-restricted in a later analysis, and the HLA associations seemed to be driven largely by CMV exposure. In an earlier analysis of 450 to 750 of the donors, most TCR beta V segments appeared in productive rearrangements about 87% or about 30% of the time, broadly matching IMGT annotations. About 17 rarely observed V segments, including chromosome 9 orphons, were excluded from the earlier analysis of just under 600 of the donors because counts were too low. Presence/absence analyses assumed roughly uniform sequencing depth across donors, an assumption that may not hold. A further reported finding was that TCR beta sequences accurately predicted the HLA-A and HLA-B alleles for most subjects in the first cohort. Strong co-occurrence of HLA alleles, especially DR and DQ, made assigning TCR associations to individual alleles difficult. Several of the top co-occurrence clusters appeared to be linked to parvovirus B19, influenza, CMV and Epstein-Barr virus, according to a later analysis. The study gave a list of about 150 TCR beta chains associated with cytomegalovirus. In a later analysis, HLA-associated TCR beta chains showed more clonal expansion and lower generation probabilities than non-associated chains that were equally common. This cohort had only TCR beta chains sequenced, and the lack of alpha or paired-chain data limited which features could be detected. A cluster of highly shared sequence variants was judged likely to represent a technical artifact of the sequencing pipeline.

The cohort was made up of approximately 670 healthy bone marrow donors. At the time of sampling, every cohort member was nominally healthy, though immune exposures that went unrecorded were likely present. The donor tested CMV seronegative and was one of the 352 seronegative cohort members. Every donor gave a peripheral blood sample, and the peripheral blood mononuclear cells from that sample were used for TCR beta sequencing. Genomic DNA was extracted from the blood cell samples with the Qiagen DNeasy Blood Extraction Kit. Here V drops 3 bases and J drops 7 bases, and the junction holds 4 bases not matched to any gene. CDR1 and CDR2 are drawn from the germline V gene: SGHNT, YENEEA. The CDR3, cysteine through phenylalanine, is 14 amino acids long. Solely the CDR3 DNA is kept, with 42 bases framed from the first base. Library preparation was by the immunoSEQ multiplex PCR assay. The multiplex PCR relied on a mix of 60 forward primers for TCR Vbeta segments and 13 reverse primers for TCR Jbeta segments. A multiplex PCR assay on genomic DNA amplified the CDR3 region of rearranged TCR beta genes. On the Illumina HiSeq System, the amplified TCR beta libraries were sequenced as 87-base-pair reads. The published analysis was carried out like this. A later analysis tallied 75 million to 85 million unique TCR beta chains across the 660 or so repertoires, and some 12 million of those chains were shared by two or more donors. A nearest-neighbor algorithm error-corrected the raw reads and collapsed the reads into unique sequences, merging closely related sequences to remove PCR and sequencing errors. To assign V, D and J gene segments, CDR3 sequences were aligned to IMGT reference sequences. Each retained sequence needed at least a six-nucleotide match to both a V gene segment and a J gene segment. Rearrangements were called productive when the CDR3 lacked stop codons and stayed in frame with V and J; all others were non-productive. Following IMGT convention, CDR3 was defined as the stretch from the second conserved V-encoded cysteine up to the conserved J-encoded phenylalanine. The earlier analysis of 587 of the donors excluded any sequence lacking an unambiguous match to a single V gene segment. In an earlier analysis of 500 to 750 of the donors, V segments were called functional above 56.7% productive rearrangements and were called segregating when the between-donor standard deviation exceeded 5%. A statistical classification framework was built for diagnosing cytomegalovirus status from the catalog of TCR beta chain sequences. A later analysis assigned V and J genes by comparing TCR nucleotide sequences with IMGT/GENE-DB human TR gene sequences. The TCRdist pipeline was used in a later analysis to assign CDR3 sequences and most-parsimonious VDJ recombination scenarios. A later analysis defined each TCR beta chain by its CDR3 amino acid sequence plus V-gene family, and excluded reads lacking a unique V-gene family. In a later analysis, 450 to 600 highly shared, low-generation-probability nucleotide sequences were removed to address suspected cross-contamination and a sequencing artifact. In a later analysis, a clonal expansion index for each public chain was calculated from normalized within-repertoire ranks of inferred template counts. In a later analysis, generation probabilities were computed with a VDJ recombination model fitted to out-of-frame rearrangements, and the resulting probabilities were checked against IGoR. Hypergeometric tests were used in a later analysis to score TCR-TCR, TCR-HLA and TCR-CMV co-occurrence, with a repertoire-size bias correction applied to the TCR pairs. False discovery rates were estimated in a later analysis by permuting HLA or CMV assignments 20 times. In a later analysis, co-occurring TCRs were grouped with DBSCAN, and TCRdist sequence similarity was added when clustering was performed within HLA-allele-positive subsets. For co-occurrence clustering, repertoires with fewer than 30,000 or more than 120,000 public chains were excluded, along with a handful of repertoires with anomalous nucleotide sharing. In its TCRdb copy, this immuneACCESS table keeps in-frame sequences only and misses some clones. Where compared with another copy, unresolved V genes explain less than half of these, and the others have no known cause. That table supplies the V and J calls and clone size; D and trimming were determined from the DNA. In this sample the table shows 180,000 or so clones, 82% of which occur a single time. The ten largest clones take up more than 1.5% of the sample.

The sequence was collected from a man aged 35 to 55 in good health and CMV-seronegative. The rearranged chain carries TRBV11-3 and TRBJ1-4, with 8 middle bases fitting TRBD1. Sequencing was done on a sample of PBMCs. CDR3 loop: CASSFRQGSEKLFF. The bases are TGTGCCAGCAGCTTCCGACAGGGGAGTGAAAAACTGTTTTTT.